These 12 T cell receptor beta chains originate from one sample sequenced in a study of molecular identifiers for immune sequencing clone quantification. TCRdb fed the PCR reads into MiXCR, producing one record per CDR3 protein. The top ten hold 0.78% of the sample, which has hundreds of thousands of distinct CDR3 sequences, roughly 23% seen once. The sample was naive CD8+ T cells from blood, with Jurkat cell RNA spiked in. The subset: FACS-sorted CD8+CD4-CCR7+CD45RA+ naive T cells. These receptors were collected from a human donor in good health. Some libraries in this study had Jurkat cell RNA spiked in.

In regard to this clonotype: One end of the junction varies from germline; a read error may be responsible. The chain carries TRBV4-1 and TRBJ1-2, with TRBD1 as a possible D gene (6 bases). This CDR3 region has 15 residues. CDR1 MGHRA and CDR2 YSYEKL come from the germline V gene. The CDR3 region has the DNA TGCGCCAGCAGCCAAGATCGGGGGGGCGCAGGTGGCTGCACCTTC. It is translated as CASSQDRGGAGGCTF.

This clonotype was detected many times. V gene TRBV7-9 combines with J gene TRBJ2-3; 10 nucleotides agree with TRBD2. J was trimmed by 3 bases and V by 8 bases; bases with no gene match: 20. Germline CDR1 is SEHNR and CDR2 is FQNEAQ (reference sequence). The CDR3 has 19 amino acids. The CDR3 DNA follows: TGTGCCAGCCGGTGGACCGGAGCGACGGGACTAGCGAGTACAGATACGCAGTATTTT. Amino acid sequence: CASRWTGATGLASTDTQYF.

The CDR3 loop reads CASSDPTGGAIFSNQPQHF. CDR3 nucleotides: TGTGCCAGCAGCGACCCGACAGGGGGCGCGATTTTTAGCAATCAGCCCCAGCATTTT. The V gene is TRBV7-2, the J gene TRBJ1-5; 10 bases fit TRBD1. The CDR3 has 19 amino acids. J gave up 0 bases and V 5 bases, and 13 bases lay outside the gene matches. Germline V gene sequence: CDR1 SGHTA, CDR2 FQGNSA.

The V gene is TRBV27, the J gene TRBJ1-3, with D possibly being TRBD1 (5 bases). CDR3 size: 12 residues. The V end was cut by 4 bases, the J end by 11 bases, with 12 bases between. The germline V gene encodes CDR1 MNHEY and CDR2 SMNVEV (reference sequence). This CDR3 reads CASSSQWDAIYF. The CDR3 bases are TGTGCCAGCAGTTCCCAGTGGGACGCCATATATTTT.

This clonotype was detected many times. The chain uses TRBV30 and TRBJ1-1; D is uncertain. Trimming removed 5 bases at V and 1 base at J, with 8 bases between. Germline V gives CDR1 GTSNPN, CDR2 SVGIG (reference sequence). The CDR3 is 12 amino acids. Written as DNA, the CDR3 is TGTGCCTGGCGTTTTGAGAACACTGAAGCTTTCTTT. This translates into CAWRFENTEAFF.

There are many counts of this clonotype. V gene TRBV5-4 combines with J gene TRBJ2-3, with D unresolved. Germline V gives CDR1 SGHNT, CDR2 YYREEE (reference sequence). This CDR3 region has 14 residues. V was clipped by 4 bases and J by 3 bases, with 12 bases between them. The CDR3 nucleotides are TGTGCCAGCAGCCAATTGCTGTGGACAGATACGCAGTATTTT. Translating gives CASSQLLWTDTQYF.

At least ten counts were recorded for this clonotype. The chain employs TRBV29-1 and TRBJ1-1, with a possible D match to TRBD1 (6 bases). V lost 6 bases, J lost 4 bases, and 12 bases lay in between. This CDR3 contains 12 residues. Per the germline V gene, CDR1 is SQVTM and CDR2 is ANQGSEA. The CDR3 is CSVWTEGTEAFF. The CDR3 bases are TGCAGCGTGTGGACAGAGGGCACTGAAGCTTTCTTT.

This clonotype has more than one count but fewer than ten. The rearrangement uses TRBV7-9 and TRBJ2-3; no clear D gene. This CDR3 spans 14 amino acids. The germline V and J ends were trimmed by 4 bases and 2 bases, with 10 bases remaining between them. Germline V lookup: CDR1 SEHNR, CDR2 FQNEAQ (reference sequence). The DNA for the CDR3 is TGTGCCAGCAGCTCCGGCAGGACCACAGATACGCAGTATTTT. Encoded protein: CASSSGRTTDTQYF.

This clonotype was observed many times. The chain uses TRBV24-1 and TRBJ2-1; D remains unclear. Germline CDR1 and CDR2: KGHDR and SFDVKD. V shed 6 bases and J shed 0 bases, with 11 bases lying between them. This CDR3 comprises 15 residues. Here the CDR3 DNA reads TGTGCCACCAGTATTGGACCCCCCTCCTACAATGAGCAGTTCTTC. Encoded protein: CATSIGPPSYNEQFF.

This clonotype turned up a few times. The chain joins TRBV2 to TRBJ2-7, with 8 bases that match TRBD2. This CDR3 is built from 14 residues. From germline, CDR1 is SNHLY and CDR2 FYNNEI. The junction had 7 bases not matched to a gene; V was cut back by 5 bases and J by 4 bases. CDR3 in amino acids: CASSSGTRLYEQYF. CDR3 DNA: TGTGCCAGCAGTTCCGGGACTAGACTGTACGAGCAGTACTTC.

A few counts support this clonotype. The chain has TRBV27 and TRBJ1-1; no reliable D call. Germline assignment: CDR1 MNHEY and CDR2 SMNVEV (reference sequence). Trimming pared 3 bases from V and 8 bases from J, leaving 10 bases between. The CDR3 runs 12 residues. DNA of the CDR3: TGTGCCAGCAGTTTTCCCGGCGGGGAAGCTTTCTTT. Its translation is CASSFPGGEAFF.

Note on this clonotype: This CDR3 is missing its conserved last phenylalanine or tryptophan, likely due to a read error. The CDR3 reads CASSYEAFY. The CDR3 coding sequence is TGCGCCAGCAGCTATGAAGCTTTCTAT. This sequence joins TRBV5-1 and TRBJ1-1; D is unresolved. The V gene's germline CDR1 is SGHRS and CDR2 YFSETQ. Trimming stripped 3 bases from V and 7 bases from J, with 1 base between. This CDR3 comprises 9 residues.